Listed below are T cell receptor beta chains from one sample, sequenced in a study of blood T cells in healthy people across ages. TCRdb independently ran MiXCR on the 5' RACE reads; one entry per CDR3 protein. This sample has about 900,000 distinct CDR3 sequences, with approximately 65% found just once. Sequencing was performed on blood. These receptors originate from a man aged 25-45 years in good health. The CDR3 runs from the conserved cysteine through the conserved F or W. A D gene is named only where the DNA matches it firmly. Not all rows give a size; the values are once, few, many and, for expanded clones, a class.

v_gene: TRBV29-1; j_gene: TRBJ2-7; d_gene: NA; abundance: once; CDR3aa: CSVPRDRHYEQYF; CDR3nt: TGCAGCGTGCCACGGGACCGCCACTACGAGCAGTACTTC
v_gene: TRBV9; j_gene: TRBJ1-2; d_gene: TRBD1; abundance: NA; CDR3aa: CASSAGTGLDGYTF; CDR3nt: TGTGCCAGCAGCGCCGGGACAGGGCTCGACGGCTACACCTTC
v_gene: TRBV25-1; j_gene: TRBJ2-5; d_gene: NA; abundance: NA; CDR3aa: CASSDPLLRETQYF; CDR3nt: TGTGCCAGCAGTGATCCTTTGCTCCGAGAGACCCAGTACTTC
v_gene: TRBV7-2; j_gene: TRBJ2-4; d_gene: NA; abundance: NA; CDR3aa: CASSLRGDPTEQYF; CDR3nt: TGTGCCAGCAGCCTCCGTGGAGACCCTACGGAGCAGTACTTC
v_gene: TRBV7-2; j_gene: TRBJ2-7; d_gene: TRBD2; abundance: NA; CDR3aa: CASSQTSGSYEQYF; CDR3nt: TGTGCCAGCAGCCAGACTAGCGGATCCTACGAGCAGTACTTC
v_gene: TRBV5-6; j_gene: TRBJ2-3; d_gene: TRBD2; abundance: NA; CDR3aa: CASTLVGSLAGLTDTQYF; CDR3nt: TGTGCCAGCACCTTAGTGGGGAGTCTAGCGGGGTTAACAGATACGCAGTATTTT
v_gene: TRBV12-3/TRBV12-4; j_gene: TRBJ2-3; d_gene: NA; abundance: NA; CDR3aa: CASSPIKGPQGRLSTDTQYF; CDR3nt: TGTGCCAGCAGTCCGATCAAAGGCCCCCAGGGACGGCTTAGCACAGATACGCAGTATTTT
v_gene: TRBV7-3; j_gene: TRBJ2-7; d_gene: NA; abundance: NA; CDR3aa: CASSLTDGAYNEQYF; CDR3nt: TGTGCCAGCAGCTTAACTGATGGGGCCTACAATGAGCAGTACTTC
v_gene: TRBV7-2; j_gene: TRBJ1-6; d_gene: NA; abundance: few; CDR3aa: CASSHEEGSPLHF; CDR3nt: TGTGCCAGCAGCCACGAAGAGGGATCACCCCTCCACTTT
v_gene: TRBV10-3; j_gene: TRBJ1-2; d_gene: TRBD1; abundance: NA; CDR3aa: CAISAGQGDGYTF; CDR3nt: TGTGCCATCAGTGCGGGACAGGGCGATGGCTACACCTTC